This T cell receptor (beta chain) was obtained from a study of blood T cell repertoires in COVID-19. Overall study context: Samples came from the United States, Italy and Spain, spanning acute and convalescent COVID-19. PBMCs, B-cell-depleted T cells, or T cells provided the cDNA or gDNA that made up the material.

The authors' processing: Quantification of nucleated cells was approximated via reference gene primer amplification. This table comes from immunoSEQ multiplex PCR, and its TCRdb copy is limited to in-frame clones, with some not included. V and J calls and clone size are copied from that table; D and trimming were computed from the DNA. The sample lists over 250,000 clones, about 89% occurring once. CDR3 size: 13 residues. Germline-derived CDR1 and CDR2 are SEHNR and FQNEAQ (reference sequence). The V end was cut by 3 bases, the J end by 6 bases, with 8 bases between. Sequenced sample: peripheral blood. The clonotype comes from a man aged 40-55 years who had recovered from COVID-19. The J gene is TRBJ2-2, the V gene TRBV7-9; D perhaps matches TRBD2 (6 bases). The CDR3: CASSFAGPGELFF. The CDR3 DNA reads TGTGCCAGCAGCTTTGCGGGGCCCGGGGAGCTGTTTTTT.